The clone carrying this T cell receptor (beta chain) was observed a few times. This sample stems from a study of early T cells in non-severe SARS-CoV-2 infection. Study at large: Sequenced material consisted of bulk RNA (from unsorted whole blood), and chains were unpaired.

TCRdb itself ran the 5' RACE reads through MiXCR, one entry per CDR3 protein. Here the sample spans more than 95,000 distinct CDR3 sequences, about 15% being singletons. J lost 5 bases, V lost 4 bases, and 11 bases had no gene match. The CDR3 has 15 residues. Germline V gene data show CDR1 as SGHNT and CDR2 as YYREEE (reference sequence). V and J are TRBV5-4 and TRBJ2-7; 8 nucleotides align to TRBD1. The material sequenced was whole blood. The origin of this receptor is an adult who was a healthcare worker with PCR-confirmed SARS-CoV-2 infection or an uninfected control (not recorded which). CDR3 protein: CASSTKTGALDEQYF. The CDR3 DNA reads TGTGCCAGCAGCACAAAGACAGGGGCCCTGGACGAGCAGTACTTC.